Each of the 13 T cell receptor beta chains below was sequenced from the same sample in a study of blood T cell repertoires in COVID-19. Clones were sequenced by immunoSEQ multiplex PCR, and TCRdb holds only the in-frame ones, with some missing. The sample records some 100,000 clones, approximately 81% being singletons. Sequencing was carried out using peripheral blood. These receptors all stem from a woman aged 70-85 years with active or convalescent COVID-19.

This sequence joins TRBV5-1 and TRBJ2-3; 11 bases align to TRBD2. Per germline, CDR1 SGHRS and CDR2 YFSETQ. The J segment lost 8 bases and the V segment lost 2 bases, leaving 10 bases of the junction unmatched. CDR3 length: 16 amino acids. In DNA form, the CDR3 reads TGCGCCAGCAGCTTTGGGACTAGCGGCCTTCAAGCTACGCAGTATTTT. It is translated as CASSFGTSGLQATQYF.

The genes are TRBV28 and TRBJ2-6; 9 positions agree with TRBD2. The V and J ends lost 6 bases and 4 bases, in that order; junction bases with no gene match: 4. CDR3 length: 15 residues. Germline V CDR1 and CDR2: MDHEN, SYDVKM. The CDR3 sequence is CASRRGGRGANVLTF. The CDR3 region has the DNA TGTGCCAGCAGGCGGGGGGGAAGGGGGGCCAACGTCCTGACTTTC. Complete variable domain (other parts from reference TRBV28 and TRBJ2-6): DVKVTQSSRYLVKRTGEKVFLECVQDMDHENMFWYRQDPGLGLRLIYFSYDVKMKEKGDIPEGYSVSREKKERFSLILESASTNQTSMYLCASRRGGRGANVLTFGAGSRLTVL.

V gene TRBV9 combines with J gene TRBJ2-1, with D perhaps matching TRBD2 (5 bases). V was cut by 3 bases and J by 0 bases, with 10 bases left in between. CDR1 SGDLS and CDR2 YYNGEE come from the germline V gene. The CDR3 length is 15 residues. This chain's CDR3 is CASSDNRDSYNEQFF. Written as DNA, the CDR3 is TGTGCCAGCAGCGACAACCGGGACTCCTACAATGAGCAGTTCTTC.

The chain links TRBV6-2 or TRBV6-3 to TRBJ2-7, with 9 bases fitting TRBD2. V was clipped by 5 bases and J by 7 bases; unmatched bases: 6. The germline V gene has CDR1 MNHEY and CDR2 SVGEGT. The CDR3 spans 13 residues. The CDR3 is CASSDGLAREQYF. The CDR3 DNA reads as TGTGCCAGCAGTGACGGACTAGCGAGGGAGCAGTACTTC.

V is TRBV24-1 and J is TRBJ2-3; D is perhaps TRBD2 (5 bases). Trimming stripped 4 bases from V and 4 bases from J, with 8 bases between. This CDR3 region has 13 residues. Germline V gene lookup returns CDR1 KGHDR and CDR2 SFDVKD. CDR3 loop: CATSDTLADTQYF. In DNA form, the CDR3 reads TGTGCCACCAGTGACACACTAGCAGATACGCAGTATTTT.

The chain links TRBV7-2 to TRBJ1-5; tentative D call: TRBD1 (5 bases). This CDR3 comprises 15 residues. Germline CDR1 and CDR2: SGHTA and FQGNSA. Trimming took 5 bases from V and 0 from J, leaving 11 bases between them. CDR3 protein: CASSTQANSNQPQHF. In DNA, the CDR3 is TGTGCCAGCAGCACACAGGCTAATAGCAATCAGCCCCAGCATTTT.

J is TRBJ2-3 and V is TRBV4-1, with TRBD1 matching 11 bases. The V segment lost 4 bases and the J segment 3 bases; nucleotides outside the gene matches: 6. Germline V lookup: CDR1 MGHRA, CDR2 YSYEKL. There are 16 residues in the CDR3. The CDR3: CASSRGGTGGTDTQYF. The CDR3 coding sequence is TGCGCCAGCAGCCGAGGAGGGACAGGGGGAACAGATACGCAGTATTTT.

This chain joins TRBV7-6 and TRBJ1-6; D is undetermined. There are 14 residues in the CDR3. V shed 5 bases and J shed 7 bases, with 12 bases lying between them. Germline CDR1 is SGHVS and CDR2 is FNYEAQ. As DNA, the CDR3 is TGTGCCAGCAGCGCAGCGGGTCCAAATTCACCCCTCCACTTT. It yields the protein CASSAAGPNSPLHF. The whole variable domain, filled in from reference TRBV7-6 and TRBJ1-6, reads GAGVSQSPRYKVTKRGQDVALRCDPISGHVSLYWYRQALGQGPEFLTYFNYEAQQDKSGLPNDRFSAERPEGSISTLTIQRTEQRDSAMYRCASSAAGPNSPLHFGNGTRLTVT.

The gene calls are TRBV7-6 and TRBJ1-6; TRBD1 agrees at 9 bases. Germline V CDR1 and CDR2: SGHVS, FNYEAQ. The V gene end was trimmed by 1 base and the J gene end by 7 bases; junction bases not matched to a gene: 5. The CDR3 has 16 residues. The CDR3 spells CASSLEGTGNNSPLHF. In DNA form, the CDR3 reads TGTGCCAGCAGCTTAGAAGGGACAGGGAACAATTCACCCCTCCACTTT.

The chain couples TRBV28 to TRBJ2-5; 11 bases are a match to TRBD2. The trim removed 2 bases at V and 3 bases at J, leaving 11 bases unmatched. The CDR3 runs to 18 residues. Germline V gene lookup returns CDR1 MDHEN and CDR2 SYDVKM. CDR3 nucleotide sequence: TGTGCCAGCAGTTTACTAGCGGGGGGCTCGACACGAGAAGAGACCCAGTACTTC. Its protein product is CASSLLAGGSTREETQYF.

The chain uses TRBV7-2 and TRBJ2-1; 14 bases line up with TRBD2. The CDR3 is 16 residues long. The J segment lost 10 bases and the V segment lost 1 base, leaving 6 bases of the junction unmatched. CDR1 and CDR2 from the germline V gene are SGHTA and FQGNSA. The CDR3 region has the DNA TGTGCCAGCAGCTTAGGCGGGACTAGCGGGAGAGGGGAGCAGTTCTTC. Translated: CASSLGGTSGRGEQFF.

The rearrangement links TRBV28 to TRBJ2-7, with a weak D call TRBD2 (7 bases). The CDR3 spans 14 residues. CDR1 and CDR2 (germline): MDHEN, SYDVKM. Trimming removed 6 bases at V and 6 bases at J, with 18 bases between. CDR3 DNA sequence: TGTGCCAGCAGGAAGGGGGGGGTAGTGGCCGAGCAGTACTTC. This gives the protein CASRKGGVVAEQYF.

As concerns this clone: The identical CDR3 is also encoded by other nucleotide sequences in the sample. This chain joins TRBV7-3 and TRBJ1-1; a weak D match, TRBD1 (6 bases). V was shortened by 5 bases and J by 2 bases, with 15 bases between the two germline ends. The CDR3 totals 15 residues. Germline CDR1 SGHTA, CDR2 FQGTGA. CDR3 nucleotide sequence: TGTGCCAGCAGCCTTTCCGGGGGGGCAAACACTGAAGCTTTCTTT. Amino acid sequence: CASSLSGGANTEAFF.